This record looks at one TCR beta chain sequence and its context. This specimen belongs to a study of CD8 T cells in Susac syndrome. Between the trimmed V and J ends, which lost 1 base and 0 bases, there was a span of 6 bases. CDR1 is SGDLS, CDR2 YYNGEE, per germline. The CDR3 totals 14 residues. After extraction with the RNeasy kit, roughly 0.5 to 1 ug of the RNA was reverse transcribed using random hexamers. Across 54 Vbeta and 13 Jbeta, immunoSEQ multiplex PCR amplified TCR beta CDR3. TCRdb re-called the immunoSEQ multiplex PCR reads with MiXCR, one entry per CDR3 protein. Among 95,000 to 150,000 distinct CDR3 sequences, just over 90% were seen once, and the ten largest hold roughly 0.3%. The patients serving as multiple sclerosis controls were treatment-naive. They had stable or active relapsing-remitting disease and fulfilled revised McDonald criteria. Negative magnetic isolation gave CD8+ and CD4+ cells; FACS enriched CD8+ TEMRA.

The rearrangement joins TRBV9 to TRBJ2-3; D not certain. The receptor comes from a human donor with multiple sclerosis. Input material: CD8+ T cells from PBMCs. The CDR3 loop is CASSVTLSTDTQYF. The CDR3 DNA follows: TGTGCCAGCAGCGTAACACTGAGCACAGATACGCAGTATTTT.